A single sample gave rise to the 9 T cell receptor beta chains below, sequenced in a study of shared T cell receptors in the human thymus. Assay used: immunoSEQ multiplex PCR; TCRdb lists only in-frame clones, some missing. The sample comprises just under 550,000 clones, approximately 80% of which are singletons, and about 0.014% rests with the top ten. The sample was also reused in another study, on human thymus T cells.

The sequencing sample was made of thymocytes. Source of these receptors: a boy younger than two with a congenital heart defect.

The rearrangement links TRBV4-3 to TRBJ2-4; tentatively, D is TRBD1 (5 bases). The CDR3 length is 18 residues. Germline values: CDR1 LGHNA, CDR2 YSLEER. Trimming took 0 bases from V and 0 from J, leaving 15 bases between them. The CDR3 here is CASSQDFVRALAKNIQYF. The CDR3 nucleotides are TGCGCCAGCAGCCAAGATTTCGTCAGGGCATTAGCCAAAAACATTCAGTACTTC.

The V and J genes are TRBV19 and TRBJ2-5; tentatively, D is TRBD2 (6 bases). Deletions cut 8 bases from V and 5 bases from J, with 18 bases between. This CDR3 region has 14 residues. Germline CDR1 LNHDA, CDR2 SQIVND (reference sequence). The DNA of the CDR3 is TGTGCCAGTTGGGCTGGGGAGGCGGGGGAGACCCAGTACTTC. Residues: CASWAGEAGETQYF.

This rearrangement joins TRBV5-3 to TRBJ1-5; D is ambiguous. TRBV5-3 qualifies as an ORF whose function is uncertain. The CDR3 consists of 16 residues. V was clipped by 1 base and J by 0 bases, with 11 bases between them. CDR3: CARSLPAGNSNQPQHF. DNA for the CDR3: TGTGCCAGAAGCTTGCCGGCAGGAAATAGCAATCAGCCCCAGCATTTT.

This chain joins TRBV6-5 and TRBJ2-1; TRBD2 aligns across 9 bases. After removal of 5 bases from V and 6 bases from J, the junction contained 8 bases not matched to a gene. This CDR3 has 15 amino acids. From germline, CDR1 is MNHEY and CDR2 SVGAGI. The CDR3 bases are TGTGCCAGCAGTCGAAGCGGGAGGAGGGTCAATGAGCAGTTCTTC. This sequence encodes CASSRSGRRVNEQFF.

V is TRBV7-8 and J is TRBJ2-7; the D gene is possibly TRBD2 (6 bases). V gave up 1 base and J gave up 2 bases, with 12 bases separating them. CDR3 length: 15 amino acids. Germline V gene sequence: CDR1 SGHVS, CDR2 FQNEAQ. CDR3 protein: CASSLDPGEAYEQYF. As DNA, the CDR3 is TGTGCCAGCAGCTTAGACCCGGGAGAGGCCTACGAGCAGTACTTC.

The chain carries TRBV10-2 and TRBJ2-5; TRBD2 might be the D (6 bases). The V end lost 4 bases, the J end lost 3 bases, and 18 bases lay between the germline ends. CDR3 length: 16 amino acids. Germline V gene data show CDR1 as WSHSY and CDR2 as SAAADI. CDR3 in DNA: TGCGCCAGCAGTGGGGGACTGAAGGGTGAAAAAGAGACCCAGTACTTC. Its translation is CASSGGLKGEKETQYF.

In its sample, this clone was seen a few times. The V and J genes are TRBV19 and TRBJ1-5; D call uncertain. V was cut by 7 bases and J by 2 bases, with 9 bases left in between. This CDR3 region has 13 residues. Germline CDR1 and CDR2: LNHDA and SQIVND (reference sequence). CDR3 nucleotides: TGTGCCAGTACTCCTGTCCGCAATCAGCCCCAGCATTTT. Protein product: CASTPVRNQPQHF.

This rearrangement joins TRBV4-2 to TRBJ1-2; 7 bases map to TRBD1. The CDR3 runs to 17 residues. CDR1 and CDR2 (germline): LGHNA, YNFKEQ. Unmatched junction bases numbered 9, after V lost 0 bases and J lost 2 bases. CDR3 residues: CASSQDSIGQENYGYTF. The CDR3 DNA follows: TGTGCCAGCAGCCAAGATTCTATCGGACAGGAAAACTATGGCTACACCTTC.

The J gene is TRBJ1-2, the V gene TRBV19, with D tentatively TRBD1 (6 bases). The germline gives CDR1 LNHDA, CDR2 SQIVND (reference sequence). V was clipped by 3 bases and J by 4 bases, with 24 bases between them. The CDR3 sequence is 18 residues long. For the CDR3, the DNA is TGTGCCAGTAGTATCGCAGGGGACGAGGGACGAACTTCCTATGGCTACACCTTC. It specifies CASSIAGDEGRTSYGYTF.